Listed below are T cell receptor beta chains from one sample, sequenced in a study of T-cell reconstitution after alpha-beta-depleted transplantation in children. TCRdb re-derived calls from the PCR reads in MiXCR, one entry per CDR3 protein. The sample holds about 510,000 distinct CDR3 sequences, around 10% seen once. The material was PBMCs, mostly from graft donor cells, obtained 180 days after TCRalphabeta/CD19-depleted stem cell transplant. The receptor set was obtained from a female patient aged 2-9 years who had a stem cell transplant for aplastic anemia, so the T cells may come from the graft donor. Each CDR3 is given with its conserved first and last residue. D genes are given only for firm matches. Size is stated for part of the rows, as once, few or many counts, or as a class when the clone is expanded.

j_call,clone_size,d_call,v_call,cdr3_nt,cdr3_aa
TRBJ2-7,few,.,TRBV9,TGTGCCAGCAGCGTAATCCCCTCAGGATCCGAGCAGTACTTC,CASSVIPSGSEQYF
TRBJ2-2,.,TRBD2,TRBV12-3/TRBV12-4,TGTGCCAGCAGTTTCGCGGGAGAGGGCGGGGAGCTGTTTTTT,CASSFAGEGGELFF
TRBJ2-3,few,TRBD2,TRBV9,TGTGCCAGCAGCGTAGGACTAGCGGGAGCTGATACGCAGTATTTT,CASSVGLAGADTQYF
TRBJ1-1,many,.,TRBV27,TGTGCCAGCAGCTTGGACGGGCGGTTAGGGACTGAAGCTTTCTTT,CASSLDGRLGTEAFF
TRBJ2-7,.,.,TRBV4-3,TGCGCCAGCAGCCAACAAACGGGCAGGGGATACGAGCAGTACTTC,CASSQQTGRGYEQYF
TRBJ2-7,.,.,TRBV9,TGTGCCAGCGGCCCGGGGCGCAGAGCCTACGAGCAGTACTTC,CASGPGRRAYEQYF
TRBJ1-2,many,.,TRBV28,TGTGCCAGCAGTTTTGGTGGCGGCTACACCTTC,CASSFGGGYTF
TRBJ2-1,few,TRBD2,TRBV27,TGTGCCAGCAGTTTACGTCTAGCGGGAGGAGGTAGTGAGCAGTTCTTC,CASSLRLAGGGSEQFF
TRBJ2-2,many,.,TRBV20-1,TGCAGTGCTAGAGATCCAGAGGCTACGCCCGGGGAGCTGTTTTTT,CSARDPEATPGELFF
TRBJ1-1,few,.,TRBV4-3,TGCGCCAGCAGCCAAGAGGGGAGGGGACGCGGTCCTTTCTTT,CASSQEGRGRGPFF
TRBJ1-6,few,.,TRBV20-1,TGCAGTGCTAGGGTACAGTTAAATTCACCCCTCCACTTT,CSARVQLNSPLHF
TRBJ1-3,many,.,TRBV12-3/TRBV12-4,TGTGCCAGCAGTTTAAAGGGGTCTGGAAACACCATATATTTT,CASSLKGSGNTIYF
TRBJ2-3,few,.,TRBV27,TGTGCCAGCAGTTTATCTCCCGGTGGGGCAGATACGCAGTATTTT,CASSLSPGGADTQYF
TRBJ2-1,many,TRBD2,TRBV20-1,TGCAGTGCTAGTTGGACTAGCGGGATCCATGAGCAGTTCTTC,CSASWTSGIHEQFF
TRBJ1-2,.,.,TRBV12-3/TRBV12-4,TGTGCCAGCAGTCCAAGGGACAAGGCAGGGTTCATCTCGGGCGGCTACACCTTC,CASSPRDKAGFISGGYTF
TRBJ1-5,.,.,TRBV7-9,TGTGCCAGCAGCTTAGGGCCCCAGGGTAGCAATCAGCCCCAGCATTTT,CASSLGPQGSNQPQHF
TRBJ2-5,.,TRBD1,TRBV28,TGTGCCAGCAGTCAGGGACAGGTGGGGGAGACCCAGTACTTC,CASSQGQVGETQYF
TRBJ2-1,many,.,TRBV5-1,TGCGCCAGCAGCTTGGATTCTAGGGGCTACTTCTATGAGCAGTTCTTC,CASSLDSRGYFYEQFF
TRBJ2-7,many,.,TRBV12-3/TRBV12-4,TGTGCCAGCAGCCTCGTAGGGCGGTCCACCTACGAGCAGTACTTC,CASSLVGRSTYEQYF
TRBJ1-2,.,.,TRBV12-3/TRBV12-4,TGTGCCAGCAGCCCGTCGTGGGGGGCGTATGGCTACACCTTC,CASSPSWGAYGYTF
TRBJ1-6,many,.,TRBV12-3/TRBV12-4,TGTGCCAGCAGTTTTTCAGGGTTTAATTCACCCCTCCACTTT,CASSFSGFNSPLHF
TRBJ2-2,many,.,TRBV5-1,TGCGCCAGCAGGGACCACACCGGGGAGCTGTTTTTT,CASRDHTGELFF
TRBJ1-1,few,TRBD1,TRBV29-1,TGCAGCGTTCCAAGTGGCCAGGGGGCCCCCACTGAAGCTTTCTTT,CSVPSGQGAPTEAFF
TRBJ1-4,few,.,TRBV9,TGTGCCAGCAGCGAACAGGACACATGGAATGAAAAACTGTTTTTT,CASSEQDTWNEKLFF
TRBJ1-2,.,.,TRBV15,TGTGCCACCAGCAGAGATGTAGAGTATGGCTACACCTTC,CATSRDVEYGYTF
TRBJ2-2,few,.,TRBV4-3,TGCGCCAGCAGCCAAGAGGCAGGGGGGGTCGGGGAGCTGTTTTTT,CASSQEAGGVGELFF
TRBJ2-5,many,.,TRBV20-1,TGCAGTGCTGCGATAGCGGACCCCCAGTACTTC,CSAAIADPQYF
TRBJ1-5,.,TRBD1,TRBV6-1,TGTGCCAGCACAGGGGGACCCTATAGCAATCAGCCCCAGCATTTT,CASTGGPYSNQPQHF
TRBJ2-1,few,TRBD2,TRBV24-1,TGTGCCACCAGTGATTTGCGGACTAGCGGGAGGGAGGGTAACAATGAGCAGTTCTTC,CATSDLRTSGREGNNEQFF
TRBJ1-2,.,.,TRBV7-8,TGTGCCAGCAGCTTAGCAGGGGCGCCGGGCTACACCTTC,CASSLAGAPGYTF
TRBJ2-1,many,TRBD2,TRBV10-3,TGTGCCATCAGTGAGTCGCGTCTAGCGGGGAACAATGAGCAGTTCTTC,CAISESRLAGNNEQFF
TRBJ2-7,.,.,TRBV7-2,TGTGCCAGCAGCTTAGAAAAGGTTTACGAGCAGTACTTC,CASSLEKVYEQYF
TRBJ1-5,.,TRBD1,TRBV6-1,TGTGCCAGCAGAGGGACAGACGAATCGTATAGCAATCAGCCCCAGCATTTT,CASRGTDESYSNQPQHF
TRBJ1-1,once,.,TRBV2,TGTACCAGCAGTTCGTTTGGGGTGTGGGGGCATATGGACACTGAAGCTTTCTTT,CTSSSFGVWGHMDTEAFF
TRBJ2-1,.,.,TRBV12-3/TRBV12-4,TGTGCCAGCATTAGACGGGACTTCACCTACAATGAGCAGTTCTTC,CASIRRDFTYNEQFF
TRBJ2-7,.,TRBD2,TRBV29-1,TGCAGCGTTGTAACACTAGCGGGACAGGACGAGCAGTACTTC,CSVVTLAGQDEQYF
TRBJ2-1,few,.,TRBV20-1,TGCAGTGCTAGCCAAAATATTGAGCAGTTCTTC,CSASQNIEQFF
TRBJ1-1,.,.,TRBV27,TGTGCCAGCAGGACGGGGGCCGCTGAAGCTTTCTTT,CASRTGAAEAFF
TRBJ2-1,few,TRBD2,TRBV29-1,TGCAGCTCCTGGACTAGCGGGATTTACAATGAGCAGTTCTTC,CSSWTSGIYNEQFF
TRBJ2-1,.,TRBD2,TRBV7-2,TGTGCCAGCAGTCGCCTTAGCGGGAGGAACAATGAGCAGTTCTTC,CASSRLSGRNNEQFF
TRBJ2-5,.,.,TRBV27,TGTGCCAGCAGTTTAAAAAACAGGGAGAGGGAGACCCAGTACTTC,CASSLKNRERETQYF
TRBJ1-5,few,TRBD1,TRBV30,TGTGCCTGGAGTGTACAGGGGAATCAGCCCCAGCATTTT,CAWSVQGNQPQHF
TRBJ2-2,many,TRBD2,TRBV7-6,TGTGCCAGCACCCCCCCGGCGGGAGGGCCGGGCACCGGGGAGCTGTTTTTT,CASTPPAGGPGTGELFF
TRBJ2-5,many,TRBD1,TRBV4-1,TGCGCCAGCAGCCCAGACAGGGGCCAGACCCAGTACTTC,CASSPDRGQTQYF
TRBJ2-7,.,.,TRBV7-2,TGTGCCAGCAGCCGTTGGCGGGTGAGCTCCTACGAGCAGTACTTC,CASSRWRVSSYEQYF
TRBJ2-1,many,.,TRBV7-3,TGTGCCAGCAGCTTAACGGGAGGCTACAATGAGCAGTTCTTC,CASSLTGGYNEQFF
TRBJ2-3,few,.,TRBV6-1,TGTGCCAGCACTGGCGGATACACAGATACGCAGTATTTT,CASTGGYTDTQYF
TRBJ2-7,many,.,TRBV5-1,TGCGCCAGCAGCTTGCCCGGGTCAACTAGAGAGCAGTACTTC,CASSLPGSTREQYF
TRBJ1-2,few,.,TRBV20-1,TGCAGTGCTCCCGTCGGGGGAAACTATGGCTACACCTTC,CSAPVGGNYGYTF
TRBJ2-5,many,.,TRBV18,TGTGCCAGCTCACCACCCCTTTCTGGGACCCAAGAGACCCAGTACTTC,CASSPPLSGTQETQYF
TRBJ2-7,.,.,TRBV20-1,TGCAGTGCTAGAGTTATTACCCCCGAGCAGTACTTC,CSARVITPEQYF